This T cell receptor beta chain was sequenced for a study of OX40 agonist ivuxolimab in advanced cancers. Background on the study: With ivuxolimab, an agonistic anti-OX40 (CD134) antibody, patients were treated. Partial responses were achieved by three patients, of whom one had hepatocellular carcinoma and two had cutaneous melanoma.

Germline V CDR1 and CDR2: KGHSH, LQKENI. The length of the CDR3 is 13 residues. The ends were cut back, 2 bases at V and 0 bases at J, with 1 base in the middle. Sequencing was performed with immunoSEQ multiplex PCR; in TCRdb, only in-frame clones are kept and a portion is missing. The sample gives about 80,000 clones, around nine tenths of which show up once; roughly 0.3% is in the top ten. Autoimmune disease history or systemic immunosuppression disqualified patients. Sequenced material: CD4+ or CD8+ T cells sorted from blood, taken in a trial of the OX40 agonist ivuxolimab. This chain connects TRBV18 to TRBJ2-2, with D unresolved. This TCR was sampled from an adult with an advanced solid tumor such as melanoma, head and neck, liver or kidney cancer. The CDR3 region is CASSPANTGELFF. The CDR3 region has the DNA TGTGCCAGCTCACCAGCGAACACCGGGGAGCTGTTTTTT.